This TCR beta chain was identified during a study of naive and memory T cell subsets. Study-level results: Clonotypes here are unpaired alpha or beta chain sequences. TCR abundance followed a power law differing between naive and memory subsets.

Both TRBC1 and TRBC2 were covered by a beta constant-region primer of two equimolar oligonucleotides. Four rounds of PCR amplified the ligated cDNA using nested alpha and beta constant-region primers plus SP2. TCRdb reanalysed the UMI-ligation and nested PCR reads using MiXCR and keeps one entry per CDR3 protein. The sample includes some 22,000 distinct CDR3 sequences, 7% to 10% of them seen just once. This clonotype has ten or more counts. No antigen is known for it. Cells stained for CD3, CD4, CD8, CD45RA and CD27 were sorted into four subsets. Germline lookup yields CDR1 DFQATT and CDR2 SNEGSKA (reference sequence). Trimming removed 1 base at V and 9 bases at J, with 7 bases between. This CDR3 comprises 10 residues.

This clonotype originated in a human donor in good health. Material: central memory CD8+ T cells from blood. The V and J genes are TRBV20-1 and TRBJ2-7, with D unresolved. CDR3 protein: CSARAMWQYF. In DNA, the CDR3 is TGCAGTGCTAGAGCCATGTGGCAGTACTTC.